These T cell receptor beta chains were read from a single sample in a study of Graves' ophthalmopathy and Graves' hyperthyroidism. TCRdb independently ran MiXCR on the multiplex PCR reads; one entry per CDR3 protein. The repertoire holds hundreds of thousands of distinct CDR3 sequences, around 15% seen once, with roughly 10% in the top ten. The sequencing sample was made of blood. These receptors all come from a woman in her 30s with Graves' ophthalmopathy. Both conserved end residues are part of each CDR3. D genes are given only for firm matches. Only some rows state a clone size, as once, few, many or a class for expanded clones.

>TRBV6-5|TRBJ1-1|.|many
TGTGCCAGCAGTTTTGAGAGTAGTCGGGTCGGCACTGAAGCTTTCTTT
CASSFESSRVGTEAFF
>TRBV6-1|TRBJ1-5|.|many
TGTGCCAGCAGTGAGGCGGGATCTCATCAGCCCCAGCATTTT
CASSEAGSHQPQHF
>TRBV4-1|TRBJ2-5|TRBD2|.
TGCGCCAGCAGGAAACTAGCGGGGGTTGAGACCCAGTACTTC
CASRKLAGVETQYF
>TRBV19|TRBJ2-2|.|many
TGTGCCAGTAGTGGGACTCCCTGGGGCACCGGGGAGCTGTTTTTT
CASSGTPWGTGELFF
>TRBV13|TRBJ2-2|.|many
TGTGCCAGCAACCCGGCGGGGCCCACCGGGGAGCTGTTTTTT
CASNPAGPTGELFF
>TRBV11-1|TRBJ1-1|TRBD1|few
TGTGCCAGCAGCCCGGGACAGGGTTCTGGCTTCATTGAAGCTTTCTTT
CASSPGQGSGFIEAFF
>TRBV12-3/TRBV12-4|TRBJ1-6|TRBD1|.
TGTGCCAGCAGTTTCAGGGGGCCACCCCTCCACTTT
CASSFRGPPLHF
>TRBV28|TRBJ2-5|.|many
TGTGCCAGCCTGAATGGGGGAGGGGGGCACGAGACCCAGTACTTC
CASLNGGGGHETQYF
>TRBV6-1|TRBJ1-5|TRBD1|many
TGTGCCAGCATCCGGGACAGGGGAAATCAGCCCCAGCATTTT
CASIRDRGNQPQHF
>TRBV19|TRBJ1-5|TRBD1|many
TGTGCCAGTAGTAGACCACCGGGACAGGGGAAGCAGCCCCAGCATTTT
CASSRPPGQGKQPQHF